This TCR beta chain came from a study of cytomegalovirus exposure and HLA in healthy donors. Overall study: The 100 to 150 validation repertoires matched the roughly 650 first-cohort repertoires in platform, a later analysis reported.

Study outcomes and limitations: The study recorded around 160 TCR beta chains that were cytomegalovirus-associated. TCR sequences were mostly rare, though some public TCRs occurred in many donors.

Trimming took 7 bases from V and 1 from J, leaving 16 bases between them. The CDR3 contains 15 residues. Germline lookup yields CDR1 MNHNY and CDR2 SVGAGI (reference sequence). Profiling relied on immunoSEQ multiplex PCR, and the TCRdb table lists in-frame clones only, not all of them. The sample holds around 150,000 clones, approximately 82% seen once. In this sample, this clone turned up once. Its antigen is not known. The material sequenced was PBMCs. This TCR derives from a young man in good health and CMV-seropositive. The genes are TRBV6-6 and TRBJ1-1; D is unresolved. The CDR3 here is CASNTVRYGNTEAFF. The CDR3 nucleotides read TGTGCCAGCAATACCGTGAGGTACGGGAACACTGAAGCTTTCTTT.